This T cell receptor beta chain was captured in a study of cytomegalovirus exposure and HLA in healthy donors. Across the whole study: Approximately 80 million unique TCRs, all from HLA-typed donors, were included in an early release of the data. Study-level findings and limits: DRB1 had the most TCR associations and HLA-C the fewest, a later analysis found, with rates varying by HLA locus. The Asian-associated ancestry cluster reportedly had fewer N-insertions than the roughly 720-donor mean in a later analysis. Investigators reported 164 TCR beta chains as tied to cytomegalovirus.

Notes on this clone: The antigen remains unidentified.

PCR amplification relied on 60 Vbeta primers (plus 13 Jbeta primers). The table came from immunoSEQ multiplex PCR; TCRdb's copy has only in-frame clones and leaves some out. The sample has some 64,000 clones; around 90% are singletons. The sample comprised PBMCs. This TCR was recovered from a man in his thirties or forties in good health and CMV-seropositive.

CDR3 sequence reads: CASSLYTGMETQYF. CDR3 sequence (DNA): TGTGCCAGCAGCCTCTACACAGGGATGGAGACCCAGTACTTC. The chain carries TRBV11-2 and TRBJ2-5; D may be TRBD1 (6 bases). The CDR3 extends over 14 amino acids. CDR1 and CDR2 (germline): SGHAT, FQNNGV. Trimming removed 5 bases from V and 5 bases from J, with 15 bases in between. Variable domain in full (rest from reference TRBV11-2 and TRBJ2-5): EAGVAQSPRYKIIEKRQSVAFWCNPISGHATLYWYQQILGQGPKLLIQFQNNGVVDDSQLPKDRFSAERLKGVDSTLKIQPAKLEDSAVYLCASSLYTGMETQYFGPGTRLLVL.